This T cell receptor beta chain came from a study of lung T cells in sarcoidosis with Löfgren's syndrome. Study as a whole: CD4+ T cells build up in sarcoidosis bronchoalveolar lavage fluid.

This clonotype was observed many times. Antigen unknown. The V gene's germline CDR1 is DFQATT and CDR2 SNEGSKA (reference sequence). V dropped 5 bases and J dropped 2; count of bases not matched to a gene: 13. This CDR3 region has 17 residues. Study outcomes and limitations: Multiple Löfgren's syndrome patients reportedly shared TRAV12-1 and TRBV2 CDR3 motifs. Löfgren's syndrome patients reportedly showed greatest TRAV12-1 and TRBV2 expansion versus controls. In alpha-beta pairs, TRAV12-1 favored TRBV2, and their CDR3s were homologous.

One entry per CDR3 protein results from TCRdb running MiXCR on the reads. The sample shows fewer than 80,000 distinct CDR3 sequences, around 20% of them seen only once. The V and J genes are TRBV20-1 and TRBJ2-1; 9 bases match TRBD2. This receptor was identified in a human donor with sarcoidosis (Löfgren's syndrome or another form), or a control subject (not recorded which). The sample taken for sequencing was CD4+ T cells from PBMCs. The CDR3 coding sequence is TGCAGTGCTCCGTTCCTCAGCGGGAGGACCCCCTACAATGAGCAGTTCTTC. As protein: CSAPFLSGRTPYNEQFF.